This TCR beta chain was identified in a study of blood T cell repertoires in COVID-19. Study information: Samples came from the United States, Italy and Spain, spanning acute and convalescent COVID-19. PBMCs, B-cell-depleted T cells, or T cells provided the cDNA or gDNA that made up the material.

CDR3 size: 14 residues. The germline gives CDR1 KGHSH, CDR2 LQKENI. V gave up 6 bases and J gave up 1 base; unmatched junction bases: 2. How the authors handled the data: Estimation of nucleated cell counts was performed using reference gene primer amplification. Repertoires were generated with immunoSEQ multiplex PCR, while TCRdb's copy carries only in-frame clones and drops some. Clonal size and the V and J genes are those of that table, whereas D and trimming came from the DNA. This sample carries about 200,000 clones, over 60% of them seen once, and the ten largest clones take under 8.5%. The sequence came from a woman in her 70s with acute or convalescent COVID-19. The sample comprised peripheral blood. This rearrangement joins TRBV18 to TRBJ1-1, with TRBD1 identical over 10 bases. The CDR3 sequence: CASSGQGENTEAFF. The CDR3 nucleotides are TGTGCCAGCTCCGGACAGGGGGAGAACACTGAAGCTTTCTTT.